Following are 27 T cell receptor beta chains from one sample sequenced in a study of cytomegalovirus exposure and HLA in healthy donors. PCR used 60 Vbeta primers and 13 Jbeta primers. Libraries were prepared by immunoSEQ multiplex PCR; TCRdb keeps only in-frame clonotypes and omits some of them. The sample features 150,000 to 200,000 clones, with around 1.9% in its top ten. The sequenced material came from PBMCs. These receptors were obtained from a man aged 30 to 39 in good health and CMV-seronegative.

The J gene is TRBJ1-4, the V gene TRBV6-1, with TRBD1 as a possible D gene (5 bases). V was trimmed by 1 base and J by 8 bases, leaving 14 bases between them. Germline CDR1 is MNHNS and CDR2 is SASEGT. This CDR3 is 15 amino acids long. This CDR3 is CASSEERGREEKLFF. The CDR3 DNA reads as TGTGCCAGCAGTGAAGAGAGGGGTCGGGAGGAAAAACTGTTTTTT.

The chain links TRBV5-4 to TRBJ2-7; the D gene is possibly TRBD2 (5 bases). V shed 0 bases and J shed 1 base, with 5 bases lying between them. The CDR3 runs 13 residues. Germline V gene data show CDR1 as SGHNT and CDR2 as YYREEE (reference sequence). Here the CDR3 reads CASSLAGSYEQYF. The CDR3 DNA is TGTGCCAGCAGCTTGGCGGGGTCCTACGAGCAGTACTTC.

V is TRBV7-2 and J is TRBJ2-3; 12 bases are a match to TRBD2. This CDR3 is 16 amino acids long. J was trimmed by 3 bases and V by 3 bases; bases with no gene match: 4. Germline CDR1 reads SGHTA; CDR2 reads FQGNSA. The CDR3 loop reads CASSFSGLAGTDTQYF. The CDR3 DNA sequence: TGTGCCAGCAGCTTTTCGGGACTAGCGGGTACAGATACGCAGTATTTT.

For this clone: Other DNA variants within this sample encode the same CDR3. The CDR3 protein is CSVRPGTGGSETQYF. CDR3 coding DNA: TGCAGCGTTAGACCCGGGACAGGGGGTTCGGAGACCCAGTACTTC. The chain combines TRBV29-1 with TRBJ2-5; 11 bases map to TRBD1. V lost 5 bases and J lost 5; bases outside the gene matches: 10. Germline V gene sequence: CDR1 SQVTM, CDR2 ANQGSEA. The CDR3 has 15 amino acids.

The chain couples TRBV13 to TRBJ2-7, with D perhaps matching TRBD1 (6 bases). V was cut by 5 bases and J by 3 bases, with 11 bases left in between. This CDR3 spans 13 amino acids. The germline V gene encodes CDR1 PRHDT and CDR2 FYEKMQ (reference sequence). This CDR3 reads CASSRYRDYEQYF. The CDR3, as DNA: TGTGCCAGCAGCCGCTACAGGGACTACGAGCAGTACTTC.

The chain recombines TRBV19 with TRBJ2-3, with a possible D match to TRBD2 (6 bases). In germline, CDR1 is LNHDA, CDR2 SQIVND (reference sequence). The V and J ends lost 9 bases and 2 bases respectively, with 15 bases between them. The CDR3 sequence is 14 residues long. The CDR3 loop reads CASRRGAFTDTQYF. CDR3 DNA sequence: TGTGCCAGCCGGCGCGGGGCTTTCACAGATACGCAGTATTTT.

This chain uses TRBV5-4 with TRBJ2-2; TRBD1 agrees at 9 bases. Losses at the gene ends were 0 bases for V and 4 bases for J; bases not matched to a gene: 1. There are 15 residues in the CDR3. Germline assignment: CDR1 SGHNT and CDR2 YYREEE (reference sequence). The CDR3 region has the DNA TGTGCCAGCAGCTTGGGGGACAGGGCCACCGGGGAGCTGTTTTTT. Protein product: CASSLGDRATGELFF.

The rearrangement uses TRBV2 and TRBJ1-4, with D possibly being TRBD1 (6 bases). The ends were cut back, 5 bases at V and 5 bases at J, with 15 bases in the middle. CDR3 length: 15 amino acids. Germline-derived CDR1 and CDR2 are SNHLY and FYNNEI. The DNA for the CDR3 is TGTGCCAGCAGTAAGAGACAGGTACCAAATGAAAAACTGTTTTTT. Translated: CASSKRQVPNEKLFF.

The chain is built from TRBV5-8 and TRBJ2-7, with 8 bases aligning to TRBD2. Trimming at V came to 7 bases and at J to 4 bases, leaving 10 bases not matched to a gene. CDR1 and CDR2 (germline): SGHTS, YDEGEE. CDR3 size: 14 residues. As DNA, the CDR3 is TGTGCCAGCGCATCCGCGGGAGGACCATACGAGCAGTACTTC. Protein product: CASASAGGPYEQYF.

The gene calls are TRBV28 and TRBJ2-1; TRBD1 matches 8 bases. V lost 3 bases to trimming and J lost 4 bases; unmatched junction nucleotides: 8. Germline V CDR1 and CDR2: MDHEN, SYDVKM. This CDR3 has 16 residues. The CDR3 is CASSLGQASGYNEQFF. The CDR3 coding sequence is TGTGCCAGCAGTTTGGGACAGGCAAGCGGGTACAATGAGCAGTTCTTC.

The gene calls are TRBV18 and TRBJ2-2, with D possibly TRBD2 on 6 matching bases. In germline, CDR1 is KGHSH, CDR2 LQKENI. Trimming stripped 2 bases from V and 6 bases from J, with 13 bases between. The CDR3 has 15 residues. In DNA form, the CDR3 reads TGTGCCAGCTCACCAGAGGGAGGTGGTGCCGGGGAGCTGTTTTTT. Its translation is CASSPEGGGAGELFF.

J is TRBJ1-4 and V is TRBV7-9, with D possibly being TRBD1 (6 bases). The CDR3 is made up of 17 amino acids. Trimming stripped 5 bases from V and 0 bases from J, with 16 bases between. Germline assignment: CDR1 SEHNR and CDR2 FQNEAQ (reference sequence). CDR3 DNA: TGTGCCAGCAGCCACCGGGGGGCCAGAGCAACTAATGAAAAACTGTTTTTT. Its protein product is CASSHRGARATNEKLFF.

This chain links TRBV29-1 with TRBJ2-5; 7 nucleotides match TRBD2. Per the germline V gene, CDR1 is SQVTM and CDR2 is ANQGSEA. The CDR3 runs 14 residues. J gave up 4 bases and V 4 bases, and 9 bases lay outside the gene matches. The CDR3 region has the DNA TGCAGCGTTGTTCGGGGGAGGGTTGGAGAGACCCAGTACTTC. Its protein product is CSVVRGRVGETQYF.

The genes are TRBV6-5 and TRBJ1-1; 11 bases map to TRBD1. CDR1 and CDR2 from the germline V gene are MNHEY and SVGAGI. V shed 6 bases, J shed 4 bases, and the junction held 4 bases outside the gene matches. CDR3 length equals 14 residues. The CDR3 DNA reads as TGTGCCAGCAGCCCAGGGACAGGGGGCACTGAAGCTTTCTTT. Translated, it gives CASSPGTGGTEAFF.

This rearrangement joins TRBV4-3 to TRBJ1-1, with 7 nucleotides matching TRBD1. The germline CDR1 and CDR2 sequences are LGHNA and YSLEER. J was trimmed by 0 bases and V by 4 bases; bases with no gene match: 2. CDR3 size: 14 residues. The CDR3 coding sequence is TGCGCCAGCAGCCTGGGGACAGTGAACACTGAAGCTTTCTTT. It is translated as CASSLGTVNTEAFF.

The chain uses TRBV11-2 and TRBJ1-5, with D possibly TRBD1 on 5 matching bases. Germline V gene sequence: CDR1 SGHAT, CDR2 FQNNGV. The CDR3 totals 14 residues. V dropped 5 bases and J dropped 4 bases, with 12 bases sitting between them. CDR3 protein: CASSLMGGNQPQHF. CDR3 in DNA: TGTGCCAGCAGCCTTATGGGGGGTAATCAGCCCCAGCATTTT.

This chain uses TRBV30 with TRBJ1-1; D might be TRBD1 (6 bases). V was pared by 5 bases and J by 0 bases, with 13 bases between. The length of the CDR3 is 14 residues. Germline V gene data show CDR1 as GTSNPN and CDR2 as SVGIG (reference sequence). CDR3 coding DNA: TGTGCCTGGGGGTGGGGGGGCCTGAACACTGAAGCTTTCTTT. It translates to CAWGWGGLNTEAFF.

DNA for the CDR3: TGCGCCAGCAGCCTTTATGAGGGAGGGGGAGCAGATACGCAGTATTTT. Amino acids: CASSLYEGGGADTQYF. The chain carries TRBV4-3 and TRBJ2-3, with a possible D match to TRBD2 (7 bases). Germline-derived CDR1 and CDR2 are LGHNA and YSLEER. The CDR3 has 16 amino acids. V gave up 4 bases and J gave up 4 bases, with 18 bases separating them.

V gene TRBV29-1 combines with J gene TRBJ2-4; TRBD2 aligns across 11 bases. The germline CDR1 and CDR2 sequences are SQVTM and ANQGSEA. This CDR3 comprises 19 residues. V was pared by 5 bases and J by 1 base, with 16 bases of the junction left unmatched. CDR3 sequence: CSVRRGLTSGEGAKNIQYF. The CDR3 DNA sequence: TGCAGCGTTCGCAGGGGGTTGACTAGCGGGGAAGGGGCCAAAAACATTCAGTACTTC.

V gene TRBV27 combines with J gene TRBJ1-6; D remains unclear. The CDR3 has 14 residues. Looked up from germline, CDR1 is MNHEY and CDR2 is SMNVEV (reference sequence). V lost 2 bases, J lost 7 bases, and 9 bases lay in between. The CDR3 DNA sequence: TGTGCCAGCAGTTTAAGCCTCTCCAATTCACCCCTCCACTTT. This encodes CASSLSLSNSPLHF.

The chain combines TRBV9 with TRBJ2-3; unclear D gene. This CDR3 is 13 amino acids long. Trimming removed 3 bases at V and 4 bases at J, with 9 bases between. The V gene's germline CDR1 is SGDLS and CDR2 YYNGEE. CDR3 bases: TGTGCCAGCAGCGAGACTCCCTCAGATACGCAGTATTTT. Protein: CASSETPSDTQYF.

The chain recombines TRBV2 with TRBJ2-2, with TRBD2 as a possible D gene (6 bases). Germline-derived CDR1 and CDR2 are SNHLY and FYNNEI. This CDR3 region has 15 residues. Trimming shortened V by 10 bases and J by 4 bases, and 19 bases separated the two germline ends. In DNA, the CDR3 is TGTGCCACCCTCCCCCCGCGGGAACTCACCGGGGAGCTGTTTTTT. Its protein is CATLPPRELTGELFF.

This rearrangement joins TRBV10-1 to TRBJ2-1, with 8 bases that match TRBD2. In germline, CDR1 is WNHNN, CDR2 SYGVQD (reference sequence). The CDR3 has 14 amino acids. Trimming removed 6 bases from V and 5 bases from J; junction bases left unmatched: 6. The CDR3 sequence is CASSLGLANNEQFF. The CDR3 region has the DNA TGCGCCAGCAGCCTCGGACTAGCCAACAATGAGCAGTTCTTC.

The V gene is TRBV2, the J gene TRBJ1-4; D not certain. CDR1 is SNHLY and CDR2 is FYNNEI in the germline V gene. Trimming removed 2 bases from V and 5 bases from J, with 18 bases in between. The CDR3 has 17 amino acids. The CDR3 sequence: CASSERQRKVRNEKLFF. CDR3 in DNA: TGTGCCAGCAGTGAACGTCAGCGGAAGGTGCGAAATGAAAAACTGTTTTTT.

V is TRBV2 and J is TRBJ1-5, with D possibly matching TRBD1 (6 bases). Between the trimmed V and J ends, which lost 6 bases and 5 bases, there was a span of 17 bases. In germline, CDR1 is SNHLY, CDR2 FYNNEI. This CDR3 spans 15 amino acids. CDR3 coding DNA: TGTGCCAGCAGATACAGGGAAATCATCGATCAGCCCCAGCATTTT. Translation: CASRYREIIDQPQHF.

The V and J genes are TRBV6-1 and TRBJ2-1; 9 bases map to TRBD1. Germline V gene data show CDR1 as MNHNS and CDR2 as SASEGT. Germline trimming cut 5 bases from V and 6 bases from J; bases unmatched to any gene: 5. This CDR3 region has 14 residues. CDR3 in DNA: TGTGCCAGCAGTACCGGGACAGGGTTCAATGAGCAGTTCTTC. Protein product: CASSTGTGFNEQFF.

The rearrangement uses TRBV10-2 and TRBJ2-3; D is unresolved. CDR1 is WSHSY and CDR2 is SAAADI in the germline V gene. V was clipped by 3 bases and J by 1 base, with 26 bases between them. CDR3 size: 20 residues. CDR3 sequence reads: CASSEPPLLSYPSGTDTQYF. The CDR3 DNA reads TGCGCCAGCAGTGAACCCCCTTTGTTGAGTTACCCCTCGGGCACAGATACGCAGTATTTT.